A selection of T cell receptor beta chains follows, all from one sample in a study of cytomegalovirus exposure and HLA in healthy donors. TCRdb's copy holds only in-frame clones and misses some; the assay was immunoSEQ multiplex PCR. Counted here are fewer than 150,000 clones, about 78% occurring once; the ten biggest clones make up approximately 4%. The sample taken for sequencing was PBMCs. These receptors all stem from a man younger than 30 in good health and CMV-seronegative. Each CDR3 is given with its conserved first and last residue. The D gene is left open where the match is weak. Rows may omit the clone size; those that give it use once, few, many or a size class.

TGTGCCACTAGGGGGGGGGCTGAGTCGGACACTGAAGCTTTCTTT CATRGGAESDTEAFF TRBV6-1 . . TRBJ1-1
TGTGCCAGTAGTAGACGGGACAGCAGCTATGGCTACACCTTC CASSRRDSSYGYTF TRBV19 TRBD1 . TRBJ1-2
TGCGCCAGCAGCCAAGGGACAATGTACAATGAGCAGTTCTTC CASSQGTMYNEQFF TRBV5-1 . . TRBJ2-1
TGTGCCAGCTCACCTAATTCACGGGAGGCGGAAGCTTTCTTT CASSPNSREAEAFF TRBV18 . . TRBJ1-1
TGTGCCAGCAGTTTTGGGACAGCCCGATCCTACGAGCAGTACTTC CASSFGTARSYEQYF TRBV27 TRBD1 . TRBJ2-7
TGCAGCGTCATACAGGGGTCCGAGCAGTACTTC CSVIQGSEQYF TRBV29-1 TRBD1 . TRBJ2-7
TGTGCCAGCAGGTGGGCCCCGGCGGGTGGCTACACCTTC CASRWAPAGGYTF TRBV6-5 . . TRBJ1-2
TGTGCCAGCAGCCTGTCGGGGGGATCAACCTACGAGCAGTACTTC CASSLSGGSTYEQYF TRBV5-6 TRBD2 once TRBJ2-7
TGCGCCAGCAGCTTGGAAGGCGTTACAGGCTACGAGCAGTACTTC CASSLEGVTGYEQYF TRBV5-1 . . TRBJ2-7
TGCGCCAGCAGTGCGGACAGGGAGGGGGATAACTATGGCTACACCTTC CASSADREGDNYGYTF TRBV10-2 TRBD1 . TRBJ1-2
TGTGCCTGGCAAGGAGGGGGCGTCCAGGGATACAATGAGCAGTTCTTC CAWQGGGVQGYNEQFF TRBV30 . . TRBJ2-1
TGCGCCAGCAGCCAAGATGGACAGGGGGCCGGGGAGCTGTTTTTT CASSQDGQGAGELFF TRBV4-1 TRBD1 once TRBJ2-2
TGCGCCAGCAACGCTCCGGGACAGAGGACCGGGGAGCTGTTTTTT CASNAPGQRTGELFF TRBV10-1 TRBD1 . TRBJ2-2
TGTGCCAGCACTGGACTAGCGGGAGTGGGCGGGGAGCTGTTTTTT CASTGLAGVGGELFF TRBV7-9 TRBD2 . TRBJ2-2
TGTGCCAGCAGTAGAACAGGGCCGGAGCAGCCCCAGCATTTT CASSRTGPEQPQHF TRBV25-1 . . TRBJ1-5
TGTGCCAGTAGTATAGAACGAGGGCTCCCAGGCTATGGCTACACCTTC CASSIERGLPGYGYTF TRBV19 . once TRBJ1-2
TGTGCCAGCAGCCCGCAGGTAGATACCTATGGCTACACCTTC CASSPQVDTYGYTF TRBV9 . . TRBJ1-2
TGTGCCAGCAGTCCGAACCCCTTGACAGGGGAAAAACTGTTTTTT CASSPNPLTGEKLFF TRBV6-6 TRBD1 . TRBJ1-4
TGTGCCAGCAGTGGGCAGGGCGGGAACACCGGGGAGCTGTTTTTT CASSGQGGNTGELFF TRBV2 . . TRBJ2-2
TGTGCCAGCAGCGCTAACACAGATACGCAGTATTTT CASSANTDTQYF TRBV9 . . TRBJ2-3
TGTGCCATCAGTGACAGGGGGGACAATGAGCAGTTCTTC CAISDRGDNEQFF TRBV10-3 . . TRBJ2-1
TGTGCCAGCAGCCTGAATCAGGGGACTGAAGCTTTCTTT CASSLNQGTEAFF TRBV7-6 . . TRBJ1-1
TGTGCCAGCAGGGATACAGGCGCCCAGAACTACGAGCAGTACTTC CASRDTGAQNYEQYF TRBV6-1 . . TRBJ2-7
TGTGCCAGCTCACCACGTGAGGGGGAAGCCTACGAGCAGTACTTC CASSPREGEAYEQYF TRBV18 . . TRBJ2-7
TGCAGCGCGCCCTGGACAGAAGGCTACACCTTC CSAPWTEGYTF TRBV20-1 . . TRBJ1-2
TGTGCCAGTAGTACTCAGACTAGCACCGAGCAGTACTTC CASSTQTSTEQYF TRBV19 TRBD2 . TRBJ2-7
TGTGCCAGCACCCGGGGGCAGCGGGGATACCAAGAGACCCAGTACTTC CASTRGQRGYQETQYF TRBV28 . few TRBJ2-5
TGTGCCAGCAGTCCACGGACAGGGAGGAACACTGAAGCTTTCTTT CASSPRTGRNTEAFF TRBV28 TRBD1 . TRBJ1-1
TGTGCCAGCAGCTTAGCTTACAGGGGGCGAGGTAATTCACCCCTCCACTTT CASSLAYRGRGNSPLHF TRBV7-6 TRBD1 . TRBJ1-6
TGTGCCAGCTCACCCAACTCGGGACTAGCGGGGGGGAACAATGAGCAGTTCTTC CASSPNSGLAGGNNEQFF TRBV18 TRBD2 . TRBJ2-1
TGTGCCAGTAGTTCCGATAGTCGACAGGGAAATAGCAATCAGCCCCAGCATTTT CASSSDSRQGNSNQPQHF TRBV19 TRBD1 . TRBJ1-5
TGCAGCGTTGTGGATAGCGGGACCACAGATACGCAGTATTTT CSVVDSGTTDTQYF TRBV29-1 TRBD2 few TRBJ2-3
TGTGCCAGCAGGTTAGGTCAGAATTGGCAGCCCCAGCATTTT CASRLGQNWQPQHF TRBV28 . . TRBJ1-5
TGTGCCAGCAGCCCGTTCAACACAGGGGACAATCAGCCCCAGCATTTT CASSPFNTGDNQPQHF TRBV5-6 TRBD1 . TRBJ1-5
TGTGCCAGCAGCAAAGCGGGGGGACGGGAGCAGTTCTTC CASSKAGGREQFF TRBV7-9 TRBD2 . TRBJ2-1
TGTGCCAGCAGTTTAACGGGAGGGCCTCTCTACGAGCAGTACTTC CASSLTGGPLYEQYF TRBV27 TRBD2 few TRBJ2-7
TGTGCCAGCAGCTGGGACAGCGAGAACACCGGGGAGCTGTTTTTT CASSWDSENTGELFF TRBV28 TRBD1 . TRBJ2-2
TGTGCCAGCAGTTACTCGGTTGGACAGGGGACCGGGGAGCTGTTTTTT CASSYSVGQGTGELFF TRBV6-7 TRBD1 . TRBJ2-2
TGTGCCAGCAGCGCCGGGGTGGTGAACACTGAAGCTTTCTTT CASSAGVVNTEAFF TRBV2 . . TRBJ1-1
TGTGCCTGGAGCCCGGGACTAGGGGACCAAGAGACCCAGTACTTC CAWSPGLGDQETQYF TRBV30 TRBD2 few TRBJ2-5
TGCGCCAGCAGCACGACAGGGGGCGACTATGGCTACACCTTC CASSTTGGDYGYTF TRBV5-1 TRBD1 . TRBJ1-2
TGTGCCAGCGTATCCGGAGTGGAGGGGGCCTTCTATGGCTACACCTTC CASVSGVEGAFYGYTF TRBV28 TRBD1 . TRBJ1-2
TGTGCCAGCAGCAGGACTAGCGGGAGGGCGGAAGAGCAGTACTTC CASSRTSGRAEEQYF TRBV7-3 TRBD2 . TRBJ2-7
TGTGCCAGCAGCGCACCCACAGGGGGCGCTTCAGATACGCAGTATTTT CASSAPTGGASDTQYF TRBV21-1 . . TRBJ2-3
TGTGCCAACACTGACAGGGAGAACACTGAAGCTTTCTTT CANTDRENTEAFF TRBV19 TRBD1 . TRBJ1-1